The rows below give T cell receptor beta chains drawn from one sample of a study of OX40 agonist ivuxolimab in advanced cancers. The data were produced by immunoSEQ multiplex PCR, yet TCRdb's version contains in-frame clones alone and is incomplete. The sample has about 69,000 clones, roughly nine tenths seen once. Sequencing was performed on CD4+ or CD8+ T cells sorted from blood, taken in a trial of the OX40 agonist ivuxolimab. These receptors came from an adult with an advanced solid tumor such as melanoma, head and neck, liver or kidney cancer. Both conserved end residues are part of each CDR3. D genes are given only for firm matches. Clone size is stated in some rows and not others, as once, few, many or a class when expanded.

J: TRBJ1-1; size: NA; D: NA; V: TRBV4-3; length: 15; DNA: TGCGCCAGCAGCCAAGGGACATCCCCGAACACTGAAGCTTTCTTT; CDR3: CASSQGTSPNTEAFF
J: TRBJ2-3; size: NA; D: TRBD2; V: TRBV27; length: 17; DNA: TGTGCCAGCAGTTCACCGGGACTAGCCGGGCGCACAGATACGCAGTATTTT; CDR3: CASSSPGLAGRTDTQYF
J: TRBJ2-7; size: NA; D: TRBD1; V: TRBV27; length: 15; DNA: TGTGCCAGCAGTCCGAGAGGGACAGGGGGCCACGAGCAGTACTTC; CDR3: CASSPRGTGGHEQYF
J: TRBJ2-2; size: NA; D: NA; V: TRBV19; length: 14; DNA: TGTGCCAGTAGTATGACTGGATACACCGGGGAGCTGTTTTTT; CDR3: CASSMTGYTGELFF
J: TRBJ1-2; size: once; D: NA; V: TRBV6-1; length: 14; DNA: TGTGCCAGCAGTGAGTCCGGGCTGGCCTATGGCTACACCTTC; CDR3: CASSESGLAYGYTF
J: TRBJ2-1; size: NA; D: NA; V: TRBV27; length: 13; DNA: TGTGCCAGCAGTTTCAGCAGCCACAATGAGCAGTTCTTC; CDR3: CASSFSSHNEQFF
J: TRBJ2-2; size: NA; D: NA; V: TRBV14; length: 16; DNA: TGTGCCAGCAGCCTTTATGGGGGAGCGAACACCGGGGAGCTGTTTTTT; CDR3: CASSLYGGANTGELFF
J: TRBJ2-3; size: NA; D: TRBD2; V: TRBV7-9; length: 18; DNA: TGTGCCAGCAGCTCAGGACGGAGTACTAGCGGGAACACAGATACGCAGTATTTT; CDR3: CASSSGRSTSGNTDTQYF
J: TRBJ2-7; size: NA; D: NA; V: TRBV5-5; length: 14; DNA: TGTGCCAGCAGCTTTACCGGGAGCTCCTACGAGCAGTACTTC; CDR3: CASSFTGSSYEQYF
J: TRBJ2-5; size: NA; D: NA; V: TRBV4-1; length: 16; DNA: TGCGCCAGCAGCCAAGAGCACTCTTCCATAGAAGAGACCCAGTACTTC; CDR3: CASSQEHSSIEETQYF
J: TRBJ2-1; size: NA; D: TRBD2; V: TRBV28; length: 15; DNA: TGTGCCAGCAGTACGGGACTACGCTCCTACAATGAGCAGTTCTTC; CDR3: CASSTGLRSYNEQFF
J: TRBJ2-3; size: once; D: NA; V: TRBV30; length: 13; DNA: TGTGCCTGGAGTGTACTCGCGGTTGATACGCAGTATTTT; CDR3: CAWSVLAVDTQYF
J: TRBJ1-1; size: few; D: NA; V: TRBV9; length: 16; DNA: TGTGCCAGCAGCGTAGGCGACAGACTCCCAAGGACTGAAGCTTTCTTT; CDR3: CASSVGDRLPRTEAFF
J: TRBJ2-3; size: NA; D: NA; V: TRBV7-9; length: 12; DNA: TGTGCCCTCGAGACGGGAACGGATACGCAGTATTTT; CDR3: CALETGTDTQYF
J: TRBJ2-3; size: NA; D: TRBD2; V: TRBV15; length: 16; DNA: TGTGCCACCAGCAGAGACGGACTAGCCCCGGGGGATACGCAGTATTTT; CDR3: CATSRDGLAPGDTQYF
J: TRBJ2-7; size: NA; D: TRBD2; V: TRBV4-3; length: 15; DNA: TGCGCCAGCAGCCATCTCCAGCGGGAGGGGTACGAGCAGTACTTC; CDR3: CASSHLQREGYEQYF
J: TRBJ1-2; size: once; D: TRBD1; V: TRBV28; length: 14; DNA: TGTGCCAGCAGTTTCAGGGGGCAGAACTATGGCTACACCTTC; CDR3: CASSFRGQNYGYTF
J: TRBJ2-7; size: NA; D: NA; V: TRBV5-6; length: 13; DNA: TGTGCCAGCAGCTTCGGGCAGGGGATGTTACAGTACTTC; CDR3: CASSFGQGMLQYF
J: TRBJ2-7; size: NA; D: NA; V: TRBV28; length: 14; DNA: TGTGCCAGCCGACGGACCGCCGAGTGGTACGAGCAGTACTTC; CDR3: CASRRTAEWYEQYF
J: TRBJ2-1; size: NA; D: TRBD2; V: TRBV15; length: 18; DNA: TGTGCCACCAGCAGAGACCGACCGACTAGCGGGAGAGAGGATGAGCAGTTCTTC; CDR3: CATSRDRPTSGREDEQFF
J: TRBJ1-1; size: NA; D: NA; V: TRBV14; length: 12; DNA: TGTGCCAGCAGCCTTATGAACACTGAAGCTTTCTTT; CDR3: CASSLMNTEAFF
J: TRBJ2-7; size: NA; D: NA; V: TRBV9; length: 14; DNA: TGTGCCAGCAGCGACCGGGGTACTGGGTACGAGCAGTACTTC; CDR3: CASSDRGTGYEQYF
J: TRBJ2-7; size: NA; D: TRBD2; V: TRBV6-6; length: 13; DNA: TGTGCCAGCAGTTCGGTAGCGGGAGGGGAGCAGTACTTC; CDR3: CASSSVAGGEQYF
J: TRBJ2-5; size: once; D: NA; V: TRBV28; length: 15; DNA: TGTGCCAGCAGTCCCCTCGGGGCCTTCCAAGAGACCCAGTACTTC; CDR3: CASSPLGAFQETQYF
J: TRBJ1-3; size: NA; D: NA; V: TRBV28; length: 17; DNA: TGTGCCAGCAGTTTTTTGAAGGGGGGGACCTCTGGAAACACCATATATTTT; CDR3: CASSFLKGGTSGNTIYF
J: TRBJ1-5; size: NA; D: NA; V: TRBV5-1; length: 15; DNA: TGCGCCAGCAGCTCGACAGGAGCTAGCAATCAGCCCCAGCATTTT; CDR3: CASSSTGASNQPQHF
J: TRBJ2-1; size: NA; D: NA; V: TRBV2; length: 12; DNA: TGTGCCAGCAGTCCCACGTACAATGAGCAGTTCTTC; CDR3: CASSPTYNEQFF
J: TRBJ2-2; size: NA; D: NA; V: TRBV27; length: 13; DNA: TGTGCCAGCTCTGATGGGGGGCACGGGGAGCTGTTTTTT; CDR3: CASSDGGHGELFF
J: TRBJ1-5; size: NA; D: NA; V: TRBV28; length: 14; DNA: TGTGCCAGCACTCTGGCCCTATCATATCAGCCCCAGCATTTT; CDR3: CASTLALSYQPQHF
J: TRBJ1-1; size: NA; D: NA; V: TRBV6-1; length: 15; DNA: TGTGCCAGCGTTAAAGGGTTTTCAGGGGCCACTGAAGCTTTCTTT; CDR3: CASVKGFSGATEAFF
J: TRBJ1-3; size: NA; D: NA; V: TRBV15; length: 14; DNA: TGTGCCACCAGCAGAGCCCATGGCGAAAACACCATATATTTT; CDR3: CATSRAHGENTIYF
J: TRBJ1-5; size: NA; D: NA; V: TRBV19; length: 15; DNA: TGTGCCAGTAGTCCCGATACAGATAGCAATCAGCCCCAGCATTTT; CDR3: CASSPDTDSNQPQHF
J: TRBJ2-2; size: few; D: TRBD2; V: TRBV19; length: 15; DNA: TGTGCCACTTATTGGCGGGAGGCCGGCACCGGGGAGCTGTTTTTT; CDR3: CATYWREAGTGELFF
J: TRBJ2-7; size: NA; D: NA; V: TRBV4-1; length: 16; DNA: TGCGCCAGCAGCCAAGATAGGGCTAGCAGCTCCTACGAGCAGTACTTC; CDR3: CASSQDRASSSYEQYF
J: TRBJ2-7; size: NA; D: NA; V: TRBV7-7; length: 17; DNA: TGTGCTAGCAGCTTAGGGGGACCGGAGCGGTCCCCCTACGAGCAGTACTTC; CDR3: CASSLGGPERSPYEQYF
J: TRBJ2-5; size: NA; D: NA; V: TRBV7-9; length: 11; DNA: TGTGCCAGCAGCTTCCAAGAGACCCAGTACTTC; CDR3: CASSFQETQYF
J: TRBJ2-1; size: NA; D: TRBD2; V: TRBV29-1; length: 15; DNA: TGCAGCGTTGTGGCGGGAGAGAGCTCCTACAATGAGCAGTTCTTC; CDR3: CSVVAGESSYNEQFF
J: TRBJ1-5; size: few; D: NA; V: TRBV7-9; length: 15; DNA: TGTGCCAGCAGCAATGCGTGGGGGGGCAATCAGCCCCAGCATTTT; CDR3: CASSNAWGGNQPQHF
J: TRBJ2-5; size: once; D: NA; V: TRBV7-9; length: 16; DNA: TGTGCCAGCAGCTTAGGCCCCGCGGGATTGCAAGAGACCCAGTACTTC; CDR3: CASSLGPAGLQETQYF
J: TRBJ2-7; size: NA; D: NA; V: TRBV29-1; length: 15; DNA: TGCAGCGTTGAGATCCAGGACAGTAACTCCTACGAGCAGTACTTC; CDR3: CSVEIQDSNSYEQYF
J: TRBJ1-1; size: NA; D: TRBD1; V: TRBV19; length: 15; DNA: TGTGCCAGTAGTAAAAGGTCGGACAGGGGAACTGAAGCTTTCTTT; CDR3: CASSKRSDRGTEAFF
J: TRBJ2-1; size: NA; D: NA; V: TRBV7-8; length: 12; DNA: TGTGCCAGCAGCCCTACGGTGGGAGAGCAGTTCTTC; CDR3: CASSPTVGEQFF
J: TRBJ1-2; size: NA; D: NA; V: TRBV6-5; length: 13; DNA: TGTGCCAGCAGTTACTCGACAGGTAGAGGCTACACCTTC; CDR3: CASSYSTGRGYTF
J: TRBJ1-2; size: once; D: NA; V: TRBV6-5; length: 16; DNA: TGTGCCAGCAGTTCATCCCACGGGGACTCCCCCTTCGGCTACACCTTC; CDR3: CASSSSHGDSPFGYTF
J: TRBJ2-7; size: NA; D: NA; V: TRBV4-3; length: 16; DNA: TGCGCCAGCAGCCAAGGCCTCGGACTGAGGACCTACGAGCAGTACTTC; CDR3: CASSQGLGLRTYEQYF
J: TRBJ2-5; size: NA; D: NA; V: TRBV5-5; length: 14; DNA: TGTGCCAGCAGCGCCCCGTGGGGGGAAGAGACCCAGTACTTC; CDR3: CASSAPWGEETQYF
J: TRBJ2-7; size: NA; D: NA; V: TRBV2; length: 10; DNA: TGTGCCAGCAGTGGGTACGAGCAGTACTTC; CDR3: CASSGYEQYF
J: TRBJ2-2; size: NA; D: NA; V: TRBV7-8; length: 15; DNA: TGTGCCAGCAGCTTGGGGACACCAAACACCGGGGAGCTGTTTTTT; CDR3: CASSLGTPNTGELFF
J: TRBJ2-1; size: NA; D: TRBD2; V: TRBV7-2; length: 15; DNA: TGTGCCAGCAGCCTCGGACTAGCGGACTACAATGAGCAGTTCTTC; CDR3: CASSLGLADYNEQFF
J: TRBJ2-5; size: NA; D: TRBD1; V: TRBV6-4; length: 17; DNA: TGTGCCAGCAGTGAACTGACAGGGGGGGGCTTCCAAGAGACCCAGTACTTC; CDR3: CASSELTGGGFQETQYF
J: TRBJ2-1; size: NA; D: NA; V: TRBV11-2; length: 16; DNA: TGTGCCAGCAGCTTAGAGGCTAGCGCTTACTACAATGAGCAGTTCTTC; CDR3: CASSLEASAYYNEQFF
J: TRBJ2-3; size: NA; D: NA; V: TRBV7-9; length: 17; DNA: TGTGCCAGCAGCCCGAAAATAGCAGTCACTAGCACAGATACGCAGTATTTT; CDR3: CASSPKIAVTSTDTQYF
J: TRBJ2-7; size: NA; D: NA; V: TRBV4-1; length: 17; DNA: TGCGCCAGCAGCCGAAACAGGGTAGGGGGAAGCTCCTACGAGCAGTACTTC; CDR3: CASSRNRVGGSSYEQYF
J: TRBJ2-5; size: NA; D: NA; V: TRBV9; length: 15; DNA: TGTGCCAGCAGCGCCCGAACCCAACGCCAAGAGACCCAGTACTTC; CDR3: CASSARTQRQETQYF
J: TRBJ2-1; size: NA; D: TRBD2; V: TRBV11-3; length: 16; DNA: TGTGCCAGCAGTCACCAACTAGCGGGAGTTTTTAATGAGCAGTTCTTC; CDR3: CASSHQLAGVFNEQFF
J: TRBJ2-1; size: NA; D: NA; V: TRBV4-2; length: 14; DNA: TGTGCCAGCAGCCCCATTCTACCCGGGACATCATTTTTCTTC; CDR3: CASSPILPGTSFFF